These 20 T cell receptor beta chains were all obtained from the same sample, sequenced in a study of T cells after yellow fever vaccination. MiXCR, run by TCRdb on the 5' RACE reads, gives a single entry per CDR3 protein. Here the sample spans some 670,000 distinct CDR3 sequences, roughly an eighth being singletons. The source was PBMCs, collected on the day of the yellow fever booster vaccination. These TCRs come from a man in his thirties or forties who received the YFV17D yellow fever vaccine.

This clonotype was counted between two and nine times. The CDR3 loop reads CASSPGTGRWEAFF. CDR3 in DNA: TGTGCCAGCAGCCCCGGGACAGGTCGTTGGGAAGCTTTCTTT. V is TRBV12-3 or TRBV12-4 and J is TRBJ1-1, with 8 bases identical to TRBD1. This CDR3 comprises 14 residues. V lost 6 bases and J lost 8; bases outside the gene matches: 11.

This chain uses TRBV7-2 with TRBJ2-5; 9 bases line up with TRBD1. The CDR3 covers 16 residues. J gave up 5 bases and V 1 base, and 8 bases lay outside the gene matches. Germline CDR1 SGHTA, CDR2 FQGNSA. CDR3 nucleotide sequence: TGTGCCAGCAGCTTAGGACAGGGGGTAGCGGTGGAGACCCAGTACTTC. Protein sequence: CASSLGQGVAVETQYF.

The chain joins TRBV7-9 to TRBJ1-4, with 8 bases that match TRBD1. This CDR3 contains 14 residues. Germline V gene lookup returns CDR1 SEHNR and CDR2 FQNEAQ (reference sequence). Trimming took 5 bases from V and 7 from J; bases not matched to a gene: 6. CDR3 amino acids: CASSPGTGLEKLFF. In nucleotides, the CDR3 is TGTGCCAGCAGCCCAGGGACAGGCCTTGAAAAACTGTTTTTT.

This clonotype was observed at least ten times. CDR3 nucleotide sequence: TGTGCCAGCACCCCTCTTGGAAAAGAGACCCAGTACTTC. Its protein product is CASTPLGKETQYF. This chain uses TRBV7-9 with TRBJ2-5; D unclear. The CDR3 loop spans 13 amino acids. Germline V lookup: CDR1 SEHNR, CDR2 FQNEAQ (reference sequence). The V end was cut by 7 bases, the J end by 3 bases, with 12 bases between.

The chain has TRBV29-1 and TRBJ2-1; tentatively, D is TRBD1 (6 bases). V lost 6 bases and J 2 bases, leaving 14 bases between the germline ends. Looked up from germline, CDR1 is SQVTM and CDR2 is ANQGSEA. The CDR3 spans 14 residues. This chain's CDR3 is CSVPRKGAYNEQFF. CDR3 in DNA: TGCAGCGTCCCTCGGAAGGGGGCCTACAATGAGCAGTTCTTC.

V usage is TRBV20-1 and J usage is TRBJ2-2, with 11 bases lining up with TRBD2. J was trimmed by 4 bases and V by 5 bases; bases with no gene match: 6. The germline CDR1 and CDR2 sequences are DFQATT and SNEGSKA (reference sequence). This CDR3 is 15 amino acids long. The CDR3 nucleotides read TGCAGTGCTGAAACTAGCGGGAGAACCACCGGGGAGCTGTTTTTT. Translated, it gives CSAETSGRTTGELFF.

V and J are TRBV29-1 and TRBJ2-1; possibly TRBD1 for D (7 bases). Germline CDR1 is SQVTM and CDR2 is ANQGSEA. CDR3 length: 19 residues. V lost 6 bases, J lost 7 bases, and 34 bases lay in between. In DNA form, the CDR3 reads TGCAGCGTCGACAGACAGGGTAGAATTGTGGGGGGAGCGAGAAATGAGCAGTTCTTC. Translating gives CSVDRQGRIVGGARNEQFF.

This clonotype was picked up a small number of times. The chain carries TRBV20-1 and TRBJ2-3; 7 bases fit TRBD2. Per germline, CDR1 DFQATT and CDR2 SNEGSKA (reference sequence). Germline trimming cut 3 bases from V and 6 bases from J; bases unmatched to any gene: 6. The CDR3 has 13 amino acids. The chain's CDR3 is CSASRAGADTQYF. The DNA for the CDR3 is TGCAGTGCTAGCCGCGCGGGAGCTGATACGCAGTATTTT.

This clonotype has just a few counts. The chain joins TRBV4-3 to TRBJ1-2, with no clear D. Germline CDR1 and CDR2: LGHNA and YSLEER. The ends were cut back, 5 bases at V and 6 bases at J, with 13 bases in the middle. This CDR3 is 13 amino acids long. The CDR3 is CASSYKGSHGYTF. The CDR3 region has the DNA TGCGCCAGCAGCTATAAAGGCAGCCATGGCTACACCTTC.

A few counts support this clonotype. For the CDR3, the DNA is TGCAGTGCTAGAGATCTAGGAAGCTCCTACGAGCAGTACTTC. Amino acids: CSARDLGSSYEQYF. The chain has TRBV20-1 and TRBJ2-7; no definite D call. V gave up 0 bases and J gave up 0 bases, with 9 bases separating them. Per germline, CDR1 DFQATT and CDR2 SNEGSKA (reference sequence). The CDR3 has 14 amino acids.

This clonotype appeared a few times. The V gene is TRBV11-1, the J gene TRBJ2-4, with 13 bases identical to TRBD2. Germline V gene data show CDR1 as SGHAT and CDR2 as FQDESV (reference sequence). The CDR3 loop spans 18 amino acids. V lost 5 bases to trimming and J lost 3 bases; unmatched junction nucleotides: 10. The CDR3 region has the DNA TGTGCCAGCAGCGCCAGCCCACTAGCGGGAGGGGTCAAAAACATTCAGTACTTC. Translated: CASSASPLAGGVKNIQYF.

This clonotype has a count of ten or more. The V call is TRBV4-2, the J call TRBJ2-2, with 10 bases aligning to TRBD2. Germline CDR1 LGHNA, CDR2 YNFKEQ. The V segment lost 3 bases and the J segment 3 bases; nucleotides outside the gene matches: 4. The CDR3 extends over 16 amino acids. The CDR3 sequence is CASSHPGTSDTGELFF. The CDR3 DNA sequence: TGTGCCAGCAGCCACCCCGGGACTAGCGACACCGGGGAGCTGTTTTTT.

V gene TRBV7-9 combines with J gene TRBJ1-2; D gene ambiguous. The germline V gene encodes CDR1 SEHNR and CDR2 FQNEAQ (reference sequence). Trimming stripped 11 bases from V and 6 bases from J, with 19 bases between. CDR3 length: 13 amino acids. CDR3 in amino acids: CAPEGNVGDGYTF. The CDR3 DNA is TGTGCCCCGGAAGGGAACGTTGGGGATGGCTACACCTTC. Variable domain in full (rest from reference TRBV7-9 and TRBJ1-2): DTGVSQNPRHKITKRGQNVTFRCDPISEHNRLYWYRQTLGQGPEFLTYFQNEAQLEKSRLLSDRFSAERPKGSFSTLEIQRTEQGDSAMYLCAPEGNVGDGYTFGSGTRLTVV.

The chain carries TRBV29-1 and TRBJ2-5, with D possibly being TRBD1 (5 bases). This CDR3 is built from 13 residues. V was pared by 4 bases and J by 5 bases, with 14 bases between. From germline, CDR1 is SQVTM and CDR2 ANQGSEA. DNA of the CDR3: TGCAGCGTTGCTAGGGGTATGTGGGAGACCCAGTACTTC. Translation: CSVARGMWETQYF.

This clonotype showed up many times. The chain uses TRBV6-2 or TRBV6-3 and TRBJ1-1; TRBD1 matches at 8 bases. The ends lost 2 bases at V and 0 bases at J; junction bases unmatched: 2. Germline CDR1 MNHEY, CDR2 SVGEGT. The CDR3 is 15 amino acids. CDR3 sequence (DNA): TGTGCCAGCAGTTACCCGACAGGGGTGAACACTGAAGCTTTCTTT. This encodes CASSYPTGVNTEAFF.

The chain carries TRBV19 and TRBJ2-7, with 7 bases that match TRBD2. Germline CDR1 is LNHDA and CDR2 is SQIVND (reference sequence). V gave up 6 bases and J gave up 3 bases; unmatched junction bases: 8. The CDR3 is made up of 14 amino acids. DNA for the CDR3: TGTGCCAGTAGGGTTACTGCGGGAGTCTACGAGCAGTACTTC. It specifies CASRVTAGVYEQYF. Full variable domain (rest looked up from reference TRBV19 and TRBJ2-7): DGGITQSPKYLFRKEGQNVTLSCEQNLNHDAMYWYRQDPGQGLRLIYYSQIVNDFQKGDIAEGYSVSREKKESFPLTVTSAQKNPTAFYLCASRVTAGVYEQYFGPGTRLTVT.

The V gene is TRBV20-1, the J gene TRBJ2-7, with unresolved D. The CDR3 sequence is 12 residues long. Trimming shortened V by 3 bases and J by 2 bases, and 8 bases separated the two germline ends. Germline V CDR1 and CDR2: DFQATT, SNEGSKA (reference sequence). The CDR3 here is CSARWQTYEQYF. The CDR3 DNA reads as TGCAGTGCTAGGTGGCAGACCTACGAGCAGTACTTC.

V usage is TRBV19 and J usage is TRBJ1-1; D gene ambiguous. CDR3 length equals 12 residues. Germline loops: CDR1 LNHDA, CDR2 SQIVND (reference sequence). Deletions cut 5 bases from V and 3 bases from J, with 7 bases between. For the CDR3, the DNA is TGTGCCAGTAGTGCGTGGGACACTGAAGCTTTCTTT. The encoded protein is CASSAWDTEAFF.

The chain combines TRBV20-1 with TRBJ2-1, with TRBD2 as a possible D gene (5 bases). Germline CDR1 and CDR2: DFQATT and SNEGSKA (reference sequence). The ends were cut back, 5 bases at V and 7 bases at J, with 15 bases in the middle. The CDR3 runs to 13 residues. CDR3 sequence: CSAAGLSGNEQFF. The CDR3 DNA sequence: TGCAGTGCTGCGGGCCTCTCGGGTAATGAGCAGTTCTTC.

This chain uses TRBV7-6 with TRBJ2-5; TRBD2 might be the D (6 bases). The CDR3 is made up of 14 amino acids. Germline CDR1 SGHVS, CDR2 FNYEAQ. V shed 3 bases and J shed 1 base, with 9 bases lying between them. The CDR3 reads CASSFVGSQETQYF. The CDR3 region has the DNA TGTGCCAGCAGCTTCGTCGGGAGCCAAGAGACCCAGTACTTC.